This T cell receptor (beta chain) originates from a study of technical replicates of blood from a handful of donors. The V gene lost 3 bases and the J gene lost 7 bases, with 19 bases spanning the gap. Per the germline V gene, CDR1 is MDHEN and CDR2 is SYDVKM. The CDR3 consists of 15 residues. Profiling relied on immunoSEQ multiplex PCR, and the TCRdb table lists in-frame clones only, not all of them. There are about 73,000 clones in the sample; 93% occur only once, and approximately 0.25% lies in the top ten. The sequenced sample was T cells isolated from PBMCs. The V and J genes are TRBV28 and TRBJ2-7; D might be TRBD1 (6 bases). The TCR comes from a human donor in good health. The chain's CDR3 is CASSFLHRDLREQYF. The DNA of the CDR3 is TGTGCCAGCAGTTTCCTCCACAGGGACCTACGGGAGCAGTACTTC.